Shown below are 4 T cell receptor beta chains from a single sample sequenced in a study of T cells in tumors and immune-related adverse events (dated by TCRdb to the early 2020s). Reading the label with the study, this specimen's treatment or condition is: nivolumab (PD-1 blockade) given before sampling. Receptor libraries were prepared by the immunoSEQ multiplex PCR assay. In its TCRdb copy, this immuneACCESS table keeps in-frame sequences only and misses some clones. Where compared with another copy, unresolved V genes explain less than half of these, and the others have no known cause. A total of around 8,100 clones appear in this sample, 94% of them only once. Roughly 2.2% of the sample is taken by the ten largest. The sample here was lymph node tissue, taken from a patient treated with anti-PD-1 therapy. The receptors shown here come from a female donor with metastatic renal cell carcinoma.

This clone was counted a few times. This chain connects TRBV14 to TRBJ2-1; D gene ambiguous. Trimming left V 4 bases short and J 5 bases short, with 15 bases between. The CDR3 is made up of 15 amino acids. CDR1 is SGHDN and CDR2 is FVKESK in the germline V gene. Here the CDR3 reads CASSPRVGRDNEQFF. CDR3 bases: TGTGCCAGCAGCCCACGGGTGGGCCGAGACAATGAGCAGTTCTTC.

This clone was counted a single time. The V gene is TRBV10-1, the J gene TRBJ2-7; a possible D gene is TRBD1 (6 bases). The CDR3 runs 16 residues. The ends were cut back, 4 bases at V and 2 bases at J, with 18 bases in the middle. Germline loops: CDR1 WNHNN, CDR2 SYGVQD (reference sequence). CDR3 in amino acids: CASSVGRGLRTYEQYF. In nucleotides, the CDR3 is TGCGCCAGCAGTGTCGGCAGGGGCCTTCGAACCTACGAGCAGTACTTC.

This clone occurred once. The rearrangement joins TRBV7-2 to TRBJ2-5; 7 bases line up with TRBD2. This CDR3 comprises 15 residues. J was trimmed by 5 bases and V by 1 base; bases with no gene match: 7. Germline V CDR1 and CDR2: SGHTA, FQGNSA. The CDR3 DNA is TGTGCCAGCAGCTTAGAGGGGCGGGGGATGGAGACCCAGTACTTC. This sequence encodes CASSLEGRGMETQYF.

In regard to this clone: The junction departs from germline at one end; a sequencing error may be responsible. The chain employs TRBV7-7 and TRBJ2-1; D perhaps matches TRBD2 (6 bases). This CDR3 region has 15 residues. Germline loops: CDR1 SSHAT, CDR2 FNYEAQ (reference sequence). The CDR3 loop is CASSPQEGRYNEQFF. CDR3 bases: TGTGCTAGCAGCCCCCAGGAGGGCCGGTACAATGAGCAGTTCTTC.